This T cell receptor (beta chain) came from a study of Ad26.COV2.S vaccination and SARS-CoV-2 variants. Germline-derived CDR1 and CDR2 are LGHDT and YNNKEL (reference sequence). This CDR3 has 14 residues. J gave up 4 bases and V 4 bases, and 1 base lay outside the gene matches. Specified treatment: some 20 received Ad26.COV2.S at low or high dose, single or two shots; roughly five received placebo; per-sample allocation not given. Sampling was done on day 63 after the first vaccine or placebo injection. This clone was counted only a few times. Generated by immunoSEQ multiplex PCR, the TCRdb table keeps only in-frame clones and is missing some. The data show 410,000 or so clones, about 93% seen once.

The chain recombines TRBV3-1 (or the pseudogene TRBV3-2) with TRBJ1-5; 10 bases match TRBD1. Sequencing was performed on peripheral blood, taken in a trial of Ad26.COV2.S vaccine versus placebo. The TCR comes from a person between 18 and 65 years old who received the Ad26.COV2.S COVID-19 vaccine or a placebo. The CDR3 region is CASSLGQGNQPQHF. The DNA for the CDR3 is TGTGCCAGCAGCCTGGGACAGGGGAATCAGCCCCAGCATTTT.